These 10 T cell receptor beta chains share one sample of origin, sequenced in a study of identical twins. MiXCR, applied by TCRdb to the 5' RACE reads, yields one record per CDR3 protein. The sample gives about 220,000 distinct CDR3 sequences, 5% to 7% of which show up once; approximately 14% is in the top ten. These data also formed part of another study, on T cells expressing NK-cell markers.

The sample consisted of CD8+ T cells sorted from blood. These receptors all stem from a young woman in good health.

Many counts were recorded for this clonotype. J is TRBJ2-4 and V is TRBV5-1; a weak D match, TRBD2 (5 bases). The germline V gene encodes CDR1 SGHRS and CDR2 YFSETQ. V shed 0 bases and J shed 0 bases, with 7 bases lying between them. The CDR3 consists of 15 residues. CDR3 loop: CASSLGETAKNIQYF. CDR3 DNA: TGCGCCAGCAGCTTGGGGGAGACAGCCAAAAACATTCAGTACTTC. Looking up the rest from reference TRBV5-1 and TRBJ2-4 gives the full variable domain: KAGVTQTPRYLIKTRGQQVTLSCSPISGHRSVSWYQQTPGQGLQFLFEYFSETQRNKGNFPGRFSGRQFSNSRSEMNVSTLELGDSALYLCASSLGETAKNIQYFGAGTRLSVL.

J is TRBJ2-7 and V is TRBV4-2, with 9 nucleotides matching TRBD2. CDR3 length equals 16 residues. V gave up 6 bases and J gave up 5 bases; unmatched junction bases: 14. Germline CDR1 is LGHNA and CDR2 is YNFKEQ. CDR3 coding DNA: TGTGCCAGCAGTCTGGGTGCGGGGGGGACTGGGGACGAGCAGTACTTC. It translates to CASSLGAGGTGDEQYF.

The chain has TRBV25-1 and TRBJ1-2, with TRBD1 as a possible D gene (5 bases). The CDR3 sequence is 18 residues long. Deletions cut 3 bases from V and 8 bases from J, with 28 bases between. The germline V gene encodes CDR1 MGHDK and CDR2 SYGVNS. The CDR3 bases are TGTGCCAGCAGTGACTCTTTTTATGGGGCAGACGAGAATCGGGGCTACACCTTC. Its translation: CASSDSFYGADENRGYTF.

This clonotype was detected a few times. This rearrangement joins TRBV29-1 to TRBJ2-2; D is uncertain. Trimming took 1 base from V and 3 from J, leaving 9 bases between them. Germline CDR1 is SQVTM and CDR2 is ANQGSEA. This CDR3 has 14 residues. The CDR3 DNA sequence: TGCAGCGTTGAAGGGGCTACCTACACCGGGGAGCTGTTTTTT. It encodes CSVEGATYTGELFF.

This clonotype came up many times. The genes are TRBV5-1 and TRBJ2-1, with TRBD2 identical over 12 bases. V shed 6 bases, J shed 8 bases, and the junction held 9 bases outside the gene matches. Germline lookup yields CDR1 SGHRS and CDR2 YFSETQ. The CDR3 is 15 residues long. The CDR3 coding sequence is TGCGCCAGCACGACTAGCGGGAGATCAATTGATGAGCAGTTCTTC. Protein sequence: CASTTSGRSIDEQFF.

This clonotype was seen a few times. The chain links TRBV27 to TRBJ2-7, with TRBD2 matching 8 bases. Germline CDR1 and CDR2: MNHEY and SMNVEV (reference sequence). The CDR3 totals 15 residues. The trim removed 0 bases at V and 3 bases at J, leaving 4 bases unmatched. CDR3 protein: CASSLSAGGLYEQYF. The CDR3 DNA sequence: TGTGCCAGCAGTTTATCTGCGGGGGGCCTCTACGAGCAGTACTTC.

This clonotype was detected a few times. The chain has TRBV5-6 and TRBJ1-4; D is ambiguous. The CDR3 spans 13 residues. V was pared by 0 bases and J by 4 bases, with 4 bases between. CDR1 and CDR2 (germline): SGHDT, YYEEEE. The CDR3 region is CASSLDLNEKLFF. As DNA, the CDR3 is TGTGCCAGCAGCTTGGATCTTAATGAAAAACTGTTTTTT. The complete variable domain, with remaining parts taken from reference TRBV5-6 and TRBJ1-4, reads DAGVTQSPTHLIKTRGQQVTLRCSPKSGHDTVSWYQQALGQGPQFIFQYYEEEERQRGNFPDRFSGHQFPNYSSELNVNALLLGDSALYLCASSLDLNEKLFFGSGTQLSVL.

In its sample, this clonotype was seen a few times. The V gene is TRBV7-6, the J gene TRBJ2-1; TRBD2 matches at 7 bases. The V gene's germline CDR1 is SGHVS and CDR2 FNYEAQ. J gave up 0 bases and V 5 bases, and 13 bases lay outside the gene matches. The CDR3 runs to 18 residues. CDR3 in DNA: TGTGCCAGCAGCCTAACAGCTAGCGGAAAGAGCTCCTACAATGAGCAGTTCTTC. The encoded protein is CASSLTASGKSSYNEQFF.

The chain joins TRBV7-9 to TRBJ1-2, with TRBD1 matching 8 bases. V dropped 7 bases and J dropped 3; count of bases not matched to a gene: 10. Germline-derived CDR1 and CDR2 are SEHNR and FQNEAQ (reference sequence). The CDR3 is made up of 15 amino acids. CDR3 sequence: CASISTGGRHYGYTF. DNA of the CDR3: TGTGCCAGCATATCTACAGGGGGGCGTCACTATGGCTACACCTTC.

This clonotype has at least ten counts. The rearrangement uses TRBV7-9 and TRBJ2-7, with a weak D call TRBD2 (6 bases). The CDR3 consists of 13 residues. With 0 bases removed from V and 6 bases from J, the gap between germline ends came to 9 bases. Germline loops: CDR1 SEHNR, CDR2 FQNEAQ (reference sequence). The DNA for the CDR3 is TGTGCCAGCAGCTTAGCGCGGGGAATCGAGCAGTACTTC. This sequence encodes CASSLARGIEQYF.